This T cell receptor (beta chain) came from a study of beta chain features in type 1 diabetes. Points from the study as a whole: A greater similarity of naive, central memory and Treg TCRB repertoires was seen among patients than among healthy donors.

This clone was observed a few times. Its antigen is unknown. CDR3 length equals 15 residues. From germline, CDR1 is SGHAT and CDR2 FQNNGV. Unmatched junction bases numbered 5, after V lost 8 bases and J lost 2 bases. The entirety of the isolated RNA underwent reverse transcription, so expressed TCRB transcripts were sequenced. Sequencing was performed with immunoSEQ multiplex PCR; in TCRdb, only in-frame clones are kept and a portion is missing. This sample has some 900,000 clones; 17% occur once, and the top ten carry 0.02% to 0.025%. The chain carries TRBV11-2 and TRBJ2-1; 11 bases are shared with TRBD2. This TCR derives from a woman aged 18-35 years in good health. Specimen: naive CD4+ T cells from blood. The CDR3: CASSWGLAAYNEQFF. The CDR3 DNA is TGTGCCAGCTCATGGGGACTAGCGGCCTACAATGAGCAGTTCTTC. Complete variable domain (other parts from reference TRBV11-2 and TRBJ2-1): EAGVAQSPRYKIIEKRQSVAFWCNPISGHATLYWYQQILGQGPKLLIQFQNNGVVDDSQLPKDRFSAERLKGVDSTLKIQPAKLEDSAVYLCASSWGLAAYNEQFFGPGTRLTVL.